The entry that follows covers one T cell receptor (beta chain) sequence. What it binds is not known. This sample was taken from a study of T cells expressing NK-cell markers. Study details: Investigators obtained TCR beta repertoires from sorted CD3+CD56+NKG2C+, CD3+CD56+NKG2C- and CD3+CD56-NKG2C+ T cells.

TCRdb re-called the 5' RACE reads and catalogs CDR3 proteins one per entry, DNA excluded. Listed are roughly 280,000 distinct CDR3 sequences; 0.3% to 0.45% falls within the top ten. Study-level points and caveats: NKG2C+ dominant clonotypes from over five donors made up about 1.0-7.5% of CD8+ T cells. The CD3+CD56-NKG2C+ fraction of a few donors was also led by these clonotypes.

The CDR3 is 16 amino acids. Germline CDR1 reads SGHKS; CDR2 reads YYEKEE (reference sequence). This TCR was sampled from a man aged 18-30 years in good health. This chain links TRBV5-5 with TRBJ2-3; TCRdb's D call of TRBD1 is untestable without DNA. Sequenced material: blood T cells: a sorted CD56 or NKG2C T cell subset, CD4+ or CD8+ T cells, or bulk PBMC T cells (not recorded which). The chain's CDR3 is CASSLAGTGVLDTQYF.